Listed below are T cell receptor beta chains from one sample, sequenced in a study of blood T cell repertoires in COVID-19. Assay used: immunoSEQ multiplex PCR; TCRdb lists only in-frame clones, some missing. The sample has 150,000 to 200,000 clones; 89% are singletons. What was sequenced was PBMCs or T cells enriched from blood (not recorded which). The receptor set was obtained from a woman between 35 and 50 years old with acute COVID-19. CDR3s include the opening cysteine and the closing phenylalanine or tryptophan. The order of the fields is D gene, J gene, V gene, clone size, CDR3 protein, CDR3 DNA. D genes are given only for firm matches. The size entry is marked missing in some rows and otherwise reads once, few, many or a size class.

TRBD2 | TRBJ2-3 | TRBV9 | NA | CASSVGNSGGADTQYF | TGTGCCAGCAGCGTAGGAAACAGCGGGGGGGCAGATACGCAGTATTTT
NA | TRBJ1-1 | TRBV9 | NA | CASSVEATTEAFF | TGTGCCAGCAGCGTCGAGGCTACCACTGAAGCTTTCTTT
TRBD2 | TRBJ2-2 | TRBV10-3 | NA | CAISEGLAGAHTGELFF | TGTGCCATCAGTGAAGGACTAGCGGGGGCGCACACCGGGGAGCTGTTTTTT
NA | TRBJ2-5 | TRBV28 | NA | CASSSLGGRETQYF | TGTGCCAGCAGCTCCTTGGGGGGGCGGGAGACCCAGTACTTC
TRBD1 | TRBJ2-7 | TRBV16 | NA | CASSQSGTGTEQYF | TGTGCCAGCAGCCAATCCGGGACAGGGACCGAGCAGTACTTC
NA | TRBJ1-4 | TRBV25-1 | NA | CASSETRVNEKLFF | TGTGCCAGCAGTGAGACCAGGGTTAATGAAAAACTGTTTTTT
NA | TRBJ2-3 | TRBV15 | NA | CATAGQGSSTDTQYF | TGTGCCACCGCAGGCCAGGGTTCTAGCACAGATACGCAGTATTTT
NA | TRBJ1-2 | TRBV18 | NA | CASSPSGAGRRDGYTF | TGTGCCAGCTCACCCAGCGGGGCAGGAAGGAGGGATGGCTACACCTTC
NA | TRBJ1-3 | TRBV6-5 | NA | CASSPGPEPGNTIYF | TGTGCCAGCAGTCCTGGGCCCGAACCTGGAAACACCATATATTTT
TRBD2 | TRBJ2-1 | TRBV30 | NA | CAFGRSGETNEQFF | TGTGCCTTTGGCCGTAGCGGGGAGACCAATGAGCAGTTCTTC
TRBD1 | TRBJ1-2 | TRBV28 | NA | CASRVTGDTYGYTF | TGTGCCAGCAGAGTGACAGGGGATACCTATGGCTACACCTTC
NA | TRBJ2-1 | TRBV11-2 | few | CASSVSLQGYNEQFF | TGTGCCAGCAGCGTAAGCCTCCAGGGTTACAATGAGCAGTTCTTC
TRBD1 | TRBJ2-5 | TRBV5-1 | NA | CASSRGTGEETQYF | TGCGCCAGCAGCCGAGGGACAGGGGAAGAGACCCAGTACTTC
TRBD2 | TRBJ2-1 | TRBV6-2/TRBV6-3 | NA | CASSYRTTPGLADYNEQFF | TGTGCCAGCAGTTACCGAACTACGCCGGGACTAGCGGACTACAATGAGCAGTTCTTC
TRBD1 | TRBJ2-5 | TRBV28 | NA | CASSLWGTAKETQYF | TGTGCCAGCAGTTTATGGGGGACAGCCAAAGAGACCCAGTACTTC
NA | TRBJ2-1 | TRBV30 | NA | CAWRRSERYNEQFF | TGTGCCTGGAGACGATCGGAGCGGTACAATGAGCAGTTCTTC
NA | TRBJ1-6 | TRBV6-5 | few | CASSSASSYNSPLHF | TGTGCCAGCAGTTCCGCCAGCTCCTATAATTCACCCCTCCACTTT
TRBD2 | TRBJ2-3 | TRBV9 | NA | CASSVSEGLAPRTQYF | TGTGCCAGCAGCGTATCGGAGGGACTAGCACCCCGCACGCAGTATTTT
NA | TRBJ2-1 | TRBV12-3/TRBV12-4 | NA | CASSYGAQDEQFF | TGTGCCAGCAGTTATGGAGCACAAGACGAGCAGTTCTTC
NA | TRBJ1-1 | TRBV12-5 | NA | CASGLGQRTEAFF | TGTGCTAGTGGTTTAGGACAGCGGACTGAAGCTTTCTTT
TRBD1 | TRBJ2-1 | TRBV6-1 | NA | CASSAGQLLVEDEQFF | TGTGCCAGCAGTGCGGGACAGCTGTTGGTGGAAGATGAGCAGTTCTTC
NA | TRBJ2-5 | TRBV2 | once | CASKGDSQETQYF | TGTGCCAGCAAAGGAGACAGCCAAGAGACCCAGTACTTC
TRBD1 | TRBJ2-7 | TRBV3-1/TRBV3-2 | NA | CASSQDRGYEQYF | TGTGCCAGCAGCCAGGACAGGGGGTACGAGCAGTACTTC
TRBD2 | TRBJ2-2 | TRBV27 | NA | CASSRWTSGNKGTGELFF | TGTGCCAGCAGTCGTTGGACTAGCGGGAATAAGGGAACCGGGGAGCTGTTTTTT
NA | TRBJ2-1 | TRBV28 | NA | CASIYRDSTYNEQFF | TGTGCCAGCATTTACCGGGACTCAACCTACAATGAGCAGTTCTTC
TRBD2 | TRBJ2-2 | TRBV7-8 | NA | CASTGGGPTGELFF | TGTGCCAGCACCGGGGGGGGGCCTACCGGGGAGCTGTTTTTT
NA | TRBJ1-5 | TRBV2 | NA | CASSGSSPDGTIYSNQPQHF | TGTGCCAGCAGTGGGTCGTCTCCCGACGGGACAATCTATAGCAATCAGCCCCAGCATTTT
NA | TRBJ1-2 | TRBV29-1 | NA | CSVEDPMAGARGYTF | TGCAGCGTTGAAGACCCCATGGCAGGGGCACGGGGCTACACCTTC
NA | TRBJ1-2 | TRBV15 | NA | CATSRESGTNYGYTF | TGTGCCACCAGCAGAGAATCCGGGACAAACTATGGCTACACCTTC
NA | TRBJ1-2 | TRBV7-6 | NA | CASSPSAGGIYGYTF | TGTGCCAGCAGTCCGTCGGCGGGGGGGATCTATGGCTACACCTTC
TRBD1 | TRBJ2-1 | TRBV6-5 | NA | CASTVWDRGRNEQFF | TGTGCCAGCACCGTTTGGGACAGGGGGCGTAATGAGCAGTTCTTC
NA | TRBJ2-7 | TRBV21-1 | NA | CASSKGEPTSPYEQYF | TGTGCCAGCAGCAAAGGGGAGCCTACATCGCCCTACGAGCAGTACTTC
TRBD2 | TRBJ2-1 | TRBV19 | NA | CASSSSSGAPYNEQFF | TGTGCCAGTAGTTCAAGTAGCGGGGCTCCCTACAATGAGCAGTTCTTC
TRBD2 | TRBJ2-1 | TRBV28 | NA | CASSLLRRSSGGSNEQFF | TGTGCCAGCAGTTTATTGAGGAGGTCGTCGGGGGGGAGCAATGAGCAGTTCTTC
TRBD2 | TRBJ2-1 | TRBV4-1 | NA | CASSQARAGDEQFF | TGCGCCAGCAGCCAAGCCAGGGCGGGAGATGAGCAGTTCTTC
NA | TRBJ1-3 | TRBV19 | NA | CASSRHQPGNTIYF | TGTGCCAGTAGTAGACACCAGCCTGGAAACACCATATATTTT
TRBD1 | TRBJ1-1 | TRBV2 | NA | CATRQGGTEAFF | TGTGCCACCCGACAGGGTGGCACTGAAGCTTTCTTT
TRBD1 | TRBJ1-4 | TRBV30 | NA | CAWSVQGASEKLFF | TGTGCCTGGAGTGTACAGGGGGCGAGTGAAAAACTGTTTTTT
TRBD1 | TRBJ2-1 | TRBV2 | NA | CASSGPGQGAYNEQFF | TGTGCCAGCAGTGGGCCGGGACAGGGGGCCTACAATGAGCAGTTCTTC
TRBD1 | TRBJ1-5 | TRBV16 | NA | CASSSTGTGVVGNQPQHF | TGTGCCAGCAGCTCCACCGGGACAGGGGTTGTTGGCAATCAGCCCCAGCATTTT
NA | TRBJ1-6 | TRBV5-8 | NA | CASSLKTPGGYYNSPLHF | TGTGCCAGCAGCTTGAAGACGCCGGGGGGTTACTATAATTCACCCCTCCACTTT
TRBD1 | TRBJ2-6 | TRBV6-4 | NA | CASSDSGQGHGGANVLTF | TGTGCCAGCAGTGACTCGGGACAGGGGCATGGGGGGGCCAACGTCCTGACTTTC
TRBD2 | TRBJ2-7 | TRBV7-2 | NA | CASSLKREGIYEQYF | TGTGCCAGCAGCTTAAAGCGGGAGGGGATCTACGAGCAGTACTTC
NA | TRBJ2-2 | TRBV6-5 | NA | CASSWGPGELFF | TGTGCCAGCAGTTGGGGCCCCGGGGAGCTGTTTTTT
TRBD1 | TRBJ2-2 | TRBV5-6 | NA | CASSPGRGRTGELFF | TGTGCCAGCAGCCCGGGCAGGGGGCGGACCGGGGAGCTGTTTTTT
NA | TRBJ1-5 | TRBV2 | few | CASSVAREQPQHF | TGTGCCAGCAGTGTTGCCCGGGAACAGCCCCAGCATTTT
NA | TRBJ1-2 | TRBV7-2 | NA | CASSPRGGDGYTF | TGTGCCAGCAGCCCCCGGGGGGGCGATGGCTACACCTTC
TRBD2 | TRBJ2-1 | TRBV5-1 | NA | CASSSVAGPPYNEQFF | TGCGCCAGCAGCTCCGTAGCGGGGCCCCCCTACAATGAGCAGTTCTTC
TRBD1 | TRBJ2-5 | TRBV4-3 | NA | CASSQVTGGTQYF | TGCGCCAGCAGCCAAGTGACAGGGGGGACCCAGTACTTC
TRBD2 | TRBJ2-3 | TRBV11-2 | NA | CASSLATGGLAGGPDTQYF | TGTGCCAGCAGCTTAGCCACAGGGGGACTAGCGGGAGGCCCAGATACGCAGTATTTT
TRBD2 | TRBJ2-3 | TRBV4-3 | NA | CASSQAYSGRGTDTQYF | TGCGCCAGCAGCCAAGCCTATAGCGGGAGAGGCACAGATACGCAGTATTTT
NA | TRBJ2-3 | TRBV7-9 | NA | CASSFSGSTNTDTQYF | TGTGCCAGCAGCTTTAGCGGCTCGACAAACACAGATACGCAGTATTTT